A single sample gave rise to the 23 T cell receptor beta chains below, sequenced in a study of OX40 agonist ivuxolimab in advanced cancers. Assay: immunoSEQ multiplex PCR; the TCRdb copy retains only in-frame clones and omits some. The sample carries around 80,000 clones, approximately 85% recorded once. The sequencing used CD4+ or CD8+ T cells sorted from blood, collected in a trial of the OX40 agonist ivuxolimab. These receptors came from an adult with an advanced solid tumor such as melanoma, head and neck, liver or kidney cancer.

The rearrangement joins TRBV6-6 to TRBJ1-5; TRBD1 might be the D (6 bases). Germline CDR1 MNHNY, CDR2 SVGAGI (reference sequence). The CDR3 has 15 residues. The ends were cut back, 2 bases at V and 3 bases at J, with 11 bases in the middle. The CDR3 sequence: CASSYAGVNNQPQHF. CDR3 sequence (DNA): TGTGCCAGCAGTTACGCAGGGGTCAACAATCAGCCCCAGCATTTT.

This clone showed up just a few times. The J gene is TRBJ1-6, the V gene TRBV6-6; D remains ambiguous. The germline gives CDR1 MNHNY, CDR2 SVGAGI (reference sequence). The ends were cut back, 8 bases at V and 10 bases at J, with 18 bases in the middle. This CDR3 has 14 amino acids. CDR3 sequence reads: CASGQRANDSPLHF. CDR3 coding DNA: TGTGCCAGCGGGCAGCGGGCAAACGACTCACCCCTCCACTTT.

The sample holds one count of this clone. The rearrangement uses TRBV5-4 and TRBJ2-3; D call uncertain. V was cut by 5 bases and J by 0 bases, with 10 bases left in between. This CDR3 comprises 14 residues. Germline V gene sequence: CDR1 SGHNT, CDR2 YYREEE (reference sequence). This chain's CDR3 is CASSSAFSTDTQYF. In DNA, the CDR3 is TGTGCCAGCAGTTCAGCATTTAGCACAGATACGCAGTATTTT.

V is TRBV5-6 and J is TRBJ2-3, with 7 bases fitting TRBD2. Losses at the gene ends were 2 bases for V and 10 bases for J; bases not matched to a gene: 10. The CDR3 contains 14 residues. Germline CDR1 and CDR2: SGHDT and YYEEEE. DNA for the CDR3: TGTGCCAGCAGCTTACTAGGACTAGAGGCCCCGCAGTATTTT. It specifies CASSLLGLEAPQYF.

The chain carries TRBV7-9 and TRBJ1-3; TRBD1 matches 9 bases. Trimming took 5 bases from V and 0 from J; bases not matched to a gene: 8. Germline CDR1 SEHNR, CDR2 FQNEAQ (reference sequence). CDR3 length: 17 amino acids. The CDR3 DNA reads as TGTGCCAGCAGCGATCAGACAGGGGGGATCTCTGGAAACACCATATATTTT. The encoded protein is CASSDQTGGISGNTIYF.

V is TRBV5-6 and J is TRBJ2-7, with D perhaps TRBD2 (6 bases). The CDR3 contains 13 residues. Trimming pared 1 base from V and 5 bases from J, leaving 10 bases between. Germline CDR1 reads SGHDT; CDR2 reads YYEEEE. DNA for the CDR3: TGTGCCAGCAGCTTGCGGCGCGGGGACGAGCAGTACTTC. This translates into CASSLRRGDEQYF.

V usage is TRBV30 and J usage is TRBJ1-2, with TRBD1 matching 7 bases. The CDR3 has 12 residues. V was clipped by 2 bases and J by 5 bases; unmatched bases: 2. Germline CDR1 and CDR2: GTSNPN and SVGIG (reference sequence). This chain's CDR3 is CAWSSGGYGYTF. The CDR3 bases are TGTGCCTGGAGTTCAGGGGGGTATGGCTACACCTTC.

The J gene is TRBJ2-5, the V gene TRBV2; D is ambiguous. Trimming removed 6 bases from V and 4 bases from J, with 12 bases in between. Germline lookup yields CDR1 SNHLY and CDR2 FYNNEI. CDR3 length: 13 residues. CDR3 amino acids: CASSVRTGETQYF. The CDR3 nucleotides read TGTGCCAGCAGCGTCCGGACGGGAGAGACCCAGTACTTC.

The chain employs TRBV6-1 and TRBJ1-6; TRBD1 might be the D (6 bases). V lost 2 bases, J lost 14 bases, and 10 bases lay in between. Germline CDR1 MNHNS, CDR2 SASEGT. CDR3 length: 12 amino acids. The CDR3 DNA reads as TGTGCCAGCAGTGAACCTAACAGGGCCCTCCACTTT. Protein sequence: CASSEPNRALHF.

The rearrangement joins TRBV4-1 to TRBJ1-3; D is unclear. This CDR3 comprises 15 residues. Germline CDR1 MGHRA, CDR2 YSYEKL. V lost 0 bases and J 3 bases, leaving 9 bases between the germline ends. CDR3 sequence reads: CASSQDERSGNTIYF. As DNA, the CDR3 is TGCGCCAGCAGCCAAGATGAACGTAGTGGAAACACCATATATTTT.

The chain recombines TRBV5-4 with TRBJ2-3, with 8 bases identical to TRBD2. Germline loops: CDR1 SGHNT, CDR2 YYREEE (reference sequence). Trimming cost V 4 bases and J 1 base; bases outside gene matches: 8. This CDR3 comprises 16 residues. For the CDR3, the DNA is TGTGCCAGCAGCAGAGGACTAGCTGGGGGCACAGATACGCAGTATTTT. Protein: CASSRGLAGGTDTQYF.

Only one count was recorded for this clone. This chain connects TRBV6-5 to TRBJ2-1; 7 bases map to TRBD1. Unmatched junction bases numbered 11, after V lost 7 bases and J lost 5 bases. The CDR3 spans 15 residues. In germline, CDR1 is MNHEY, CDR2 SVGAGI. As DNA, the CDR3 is TGTGCCAGCACTACTACCGGGACAGCTAACAATGAGCAGTTCTTC. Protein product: CASTTTGTANNEQFF.

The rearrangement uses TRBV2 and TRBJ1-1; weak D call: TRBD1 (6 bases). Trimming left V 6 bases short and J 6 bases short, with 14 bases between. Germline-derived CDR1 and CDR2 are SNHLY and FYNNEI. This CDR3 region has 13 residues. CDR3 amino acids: CASRVQGEAEAFF. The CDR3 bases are TGTGCCAGCAGGGTACAGGGAGAGGCTGAAGCTTTCTTT. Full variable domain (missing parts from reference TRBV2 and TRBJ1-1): EPEVTQTPSHQVTQMGQEVILRCVPISNHLYFYWYRQILGQKVEFLVSFYNNEISEKSEIFDDQFSVERPDGSNFTLKIRSTKLEDSAMYFCASRVQGEAEAFFGQGTRLTVV.

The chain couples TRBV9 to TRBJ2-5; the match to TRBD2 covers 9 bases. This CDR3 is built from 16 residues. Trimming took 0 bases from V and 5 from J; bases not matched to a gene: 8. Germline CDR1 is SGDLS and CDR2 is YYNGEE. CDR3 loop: CASSVDPSGVTETQYF. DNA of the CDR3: TGTGCCAGCAGCGTAGACCCTAGCGGGGTAACGGAGACCCAGTACTTC. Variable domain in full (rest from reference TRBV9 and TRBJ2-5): DSGVTQTPKHLITATGQRVTLRCSPRSGDLSVYWYQQSLDQGLQFLIQYYNGEERAKGNILERFSAQQFPDLHSELNLSSLELGDSALYFCASSVDPSGVTETQYFGPGTRLLVL.

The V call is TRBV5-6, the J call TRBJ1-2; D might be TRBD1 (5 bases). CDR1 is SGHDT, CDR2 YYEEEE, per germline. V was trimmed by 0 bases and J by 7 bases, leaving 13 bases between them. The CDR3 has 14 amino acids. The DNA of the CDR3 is TGTGCCAGCAGCTTGGACCCCAGGGCTGGTGGCTACACCTTC. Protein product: CASSLDPRAGGYTF.

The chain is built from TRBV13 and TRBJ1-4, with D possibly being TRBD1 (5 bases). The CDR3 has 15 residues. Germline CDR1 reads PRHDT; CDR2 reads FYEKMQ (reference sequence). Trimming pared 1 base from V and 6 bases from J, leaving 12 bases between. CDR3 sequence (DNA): TGTGCCAGCAGCTTAGATTTGCAGGGTGATGAAAAACTGTTTTTT. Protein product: CASSLDLQGDEKLFF.

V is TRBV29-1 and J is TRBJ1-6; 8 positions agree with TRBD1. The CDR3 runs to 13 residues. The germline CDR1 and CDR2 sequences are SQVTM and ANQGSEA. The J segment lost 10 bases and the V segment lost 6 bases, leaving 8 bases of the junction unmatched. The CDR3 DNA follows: TGCAGCGTGGGGACAGGCTTAGAATCACCCCTCCACTTT. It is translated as CSVGTGLESPLHF.

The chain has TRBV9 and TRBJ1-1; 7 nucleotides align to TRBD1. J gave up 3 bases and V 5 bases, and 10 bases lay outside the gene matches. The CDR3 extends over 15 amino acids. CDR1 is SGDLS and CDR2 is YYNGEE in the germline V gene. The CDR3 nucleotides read TGTGCCAGCAGGGAGGGGGCCCGAAGGGACACTGAAGCTTTCTTT. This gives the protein CASREGARRDTEAFF.

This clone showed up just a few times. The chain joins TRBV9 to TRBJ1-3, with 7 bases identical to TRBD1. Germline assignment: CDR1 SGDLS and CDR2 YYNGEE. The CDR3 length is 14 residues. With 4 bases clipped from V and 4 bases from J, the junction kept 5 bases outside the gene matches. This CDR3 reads CASSPRDSGNTIYF. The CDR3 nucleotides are TGTGCCAGCAGCCCCAGGGACAGCGGAAACACCATATATTTT.

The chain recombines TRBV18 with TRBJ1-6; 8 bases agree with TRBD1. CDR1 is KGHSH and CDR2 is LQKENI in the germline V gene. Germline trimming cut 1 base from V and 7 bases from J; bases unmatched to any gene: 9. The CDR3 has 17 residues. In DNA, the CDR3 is TGTGCCAGCTCACCACAGCCTTCTGGACAGGGAAATTCACCCCTCCACTTT. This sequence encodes CASSPQPSGQGNSPLHF. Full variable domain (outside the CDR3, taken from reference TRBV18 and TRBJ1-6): NAGVMQNPRHLVRRRGQEARLRCSPMKGHSHVYWYRQLPEEGLKFMVYLQKENIIDESGMPKERFSAEFPKEGPSILRIQQVVRGDSAAYFCASSPQPSGQGNSPLHFGNGTRLTVT.

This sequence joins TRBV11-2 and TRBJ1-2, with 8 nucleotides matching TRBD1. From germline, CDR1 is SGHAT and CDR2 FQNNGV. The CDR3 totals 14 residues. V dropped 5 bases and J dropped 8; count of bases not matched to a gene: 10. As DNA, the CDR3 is TGTGCCAGCAGCCCGGACAGGGCCCCTATCGGCTACACCTTC. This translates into CASSPDRAPIGYTF.

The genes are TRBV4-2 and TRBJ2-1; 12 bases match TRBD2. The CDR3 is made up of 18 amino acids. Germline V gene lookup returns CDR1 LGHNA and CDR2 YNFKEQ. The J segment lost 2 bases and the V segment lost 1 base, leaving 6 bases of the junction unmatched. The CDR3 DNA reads TGTGCCAGCAGCCAAGGACTAGCGGGGGACCGCGCCTACAATGAGCAGTTCTTC. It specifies CASSQGLAGDRAYNEQFF.

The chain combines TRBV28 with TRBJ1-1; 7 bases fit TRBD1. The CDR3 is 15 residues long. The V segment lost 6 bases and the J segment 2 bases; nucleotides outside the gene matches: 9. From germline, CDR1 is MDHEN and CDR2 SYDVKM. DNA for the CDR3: TGTGCCAGCAGCCCTAACGACAGGGATAACACTGAAGCTTTCTTT. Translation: CASSPNDRDNTEAFF.